This entry lists 24 T cell receptor beta chains sequenced from one sample in a study of blood T cell repertoires in COVID-19. Only in-frame clones appear in the TCRdb table, and some are missing; sequencing was by immunoSEQ multiplex PCR. The table lists 33,000 or so clones, around 90% of them singletons. Specimen: peripheral blood. All receptors derive from a man aged 65-85 years with active or convalescent COVID-19.

This chain connects TRBV6-5 to TRBJ1-2, with D possibly TRBD1 on 6 matching bases. Trimming took 6 bases from V and 6 from J, leaving 17 bases between them. Germline V lookup: CDR1 MNHEY, CDR2 SVGAGI. This CDR3 contains 14 residues. CDR3 loop: CASSTAGGLNGYTF. The CDR3 DNA reads as TGTGCCAGCAGCACCGCCGGGGGGCTGAATGGCTACACCTTC.

This sequence joins TRBV5-4 and TRBJ1-2, with 9 bases lining up with TRBD1. This CDR3 spans 15 amino acids. With 4 bases clipped from V and 3 bases from J, the junction kept 7 bases outside the gene matches. CDR1 and CDR2 (germline): SGHNT, YYREEE (reference sequence). CDR3 loop: CASSIRTGADYGYTF. CDR3 DNA: TGTGCCAGCAGCATTCGGACAGGGGCAGACTATGGCTACACCTTC.

The chain carries TRBV12-2 and TRBJ1-1; the DNA was not used to check the table's D call, TRBD1. TRBV12-2 is designated a pseudogene. The CDR3 totals 13 residues. The CDR3 protein is CASRLVTTSEAFF. CDR3 nucleotide sequence: TGTGCAAGTCGCTTAGTCACAACGTCTGAAGCTTTCTTT.

The chain is built from TRBV5-1 and TRBJ1-4; possible D gene TRBD1, 6 bases. The ends were cut back, 0 bases at V and 7 bases at J, with 13 bases in the middle. The CDR3 loop spans 15 amino acids. Per germline, CDR1 SGHRS and CDR2 YFSETQ. DNA of the CDR3: TGCGCCAGCAGCTTGGGGCCAGGGGAGACTGAAAAACTGTTTTTT. It codes for CASSLGPGETEKLFF.

This chain links TRBV19 with TRBJ1-2; 10 nucleotides line up with TRBD1. CDR3 length equals 15 residues. CDR1 and CDR2 from the germline V gene are LNHDA and SQIVND (reference sequence). V gave up 8 bases and J gave up 5 bases; unmatched junction bases: 11. As DNA, the CDR3 is TGTGCCAGTGCCCGGGACAGGGGTGCCGTATATGGCTACACCTTC. Translated: CASARDRGAVYGYTF.

The CDR3 reads CASSALAADNEQFF. The CDR3, as DNA: TGTGCCAGCAGTGCACTAGCGGCCGACAATGAGCAGTTCTTC. This sequence joins TRBV2 and TRBJ2-1; 8 bases fit TRBD2. Germline V gene sequence: CDR1 SNHLY, CDR2 FYNNEI. This CDR3 spans 14 amino acids. V was pared by 4 bases and J by 5 bases, with 4 bases of the junction left unmatched.

V gene TRBV28 combines with J gene TRBJ2-7; 12 bases line up with TRBD2. This CDR3 is built from 15 residues. CDR1 is MDHEN and CDR2 is SYDVKM in the germline V gene. Losses at the gene ends were 3 bases for V and 7 bases for J; bases not matched to a gene: 7. CDR3 nucleotide sequence: TGTGCCAGCAGTTTTACTAGCGGGAGGCTCGTTGAGCAGTACTTC. Protein sequence: CASSFTSGRLVEQYF.

This sequence joins TRBV18 and TRBJ2-7; 7 bases fit TRBD2. V lost 1 base to trimming and J lost 3 bases; unmatched junction nucleotides: 0. In germline, CDR1 is KGHSH, CDR2 LQKENI. The CDR3 extends over 13 amino acids. The DNA for the CDR3 is TGTGCCAGCTCACCACTAGCGGGCTACGAGCAGTACTTC. Its translation is CASSPLAGYEQYF. The full variable domain, its missing parts supplied by reference TRBV18 and TRBJ2-7, is NAGVMQNPRHLVRRRGQEARLRCSPMKGHSHVYWYRQLPEEGLKFMVYLQKENIIDESGMPKERFSAEFPKEGPSILRIQQVVRGDSAAYFCASSPLAGYEQYFGPGTRLTVT.

V gene TRBV7-2 combines with J gene TRBJ1-1, with TRBD1 identical over 9 bases. CDR1 SGHTA and CDR2 FQGNSA come from the germline V gene. The CDR3 sequence is 13 residues long. Unmatched junction bases numbered 5, after V lost 6 bases and J lost 6 bases. This chain's CDR3 is CASSQTGGAEAFF. The CDR3 nucleotides read TGTGCCAGCAGTCAAACAGGGGGCGCTGAAGCTTTCTTT.

The table lists this clone with a few counts. V and J are TRBV10-3 and TRBJ1-3, with D uncertain. The CDR3 spans 14 residues. V lost 3 bases to trimming and J lost 0 bases, with 6 bases between them. Germline CDR1 is ENHRY and CDR2 is SYGVKD. The CDR3 sequence: CAISDPSSGNTIYF. DNA for the CDR3: TGTGCCATCAGTGACCCCAGCTCTGGAAACACCATATATTTT.

The chain is built from TRBV27 and TRBJ1-2; possible D gene TRBD1, 5 bases. From germline, CDR1 is MNHEY and CDR2 SMNVEV (reference sequence). This CDR3 region has 13 residues. Trimming stripped 8 bases from V and 4 bases from J, with 14 bases between. CDR3 coding DNA: TGTGCCAGCCTTGGGGGGGTCGGCTATGGCTACACCTTC. It codes for CASLGGVGYGYTF.

The chain combines TRBV29-1 with TRBJ1-1; D is uncertain. V lost 4 bases to trimming and J lost 1 base, with 13 bases between them. There are 14 residues in the CDR3. CDR1 is SQVTM, CDR2 ANQGSEA, per germline. CDR3 sequence (DNA): TGCAGCGTTGTGAGTGGAGCGAGGAACACTGAAGCTTTCTTT. This translates into CSVVSGARNTEAFF.

The chain employs TRBV6-1 and TRBJ1-2; no firm D call. V lost 4 bases and J lost 1, with 16 bases in between. The germline CDR1 and CDR2 sequences are MNHNS and SASEGT. CDR3 length equals 16 residues. CDR3 coding DNA: TGTGCCAGCAGTGTACGTCCAATCAGTCTTAACTATGGCTACACCTTC. Encoded protein: CASSVRPISLNYGYTF.

The chain joins TRBV5-1 to TRBJ1-1, with unresolved D. CDR3 size: 13 residues. Germline assignment: CDR1 SGHRS and CDR2 YFSETQ. V was trimmed by 4 bases and J by 2 bases, leaving 9 bases between them. The CDR3 bases are TGCGCCAGCAGCGTCAGTTCTAACACTGAAGCTTTCTTT. Amino acids: CASSVSSNTEAFF.

This chain uses TRBV5-1 with TRBJ2-7, with D tentatively TRBD2 (5 bases). The V and J ends lost 3 bases and 2 bases respectively, with 12 bases between them. The CDR3 extends over 14 amino acids. CDR1 and CDR2 (germline): SGHRS, YFSETQ. The chain's CDR3 is CASSSSGITYEQYF. In nucleotides, the CDR3 is TGCGCCAGCAGCTCCTCGGGGATAACCTACGAGCAGTACTTC.

The chain uses TRBV9 and TRBJ1-5; weak D call: TRBD1 (6 bases). Deletions cut 2 bases from V and 4 bases from J, with 10 bases between. CDR1 and CDR2 (germline): SGDLS, YYNGEE. This CDR3 is 14 amino acids long. CDR3: CASSVGTPNQPQHF. Here the CDR3 DNA reads TGTGCCAGCAGCGTCGGGACACCTAATCAGCCCCAGCATTTT.

The chain recombines TRBV3-1 (or the pseudogene TRBV3-2) with TRBJ1-2; TRBD1 matches 7 bases. J gave up 6 bases and V 0 bases, and 13 bases lay outside the gene matches. The CDR3 extends over 17 amino acids. Per the germline V gene, CDR1 is LGHDT and CDR2 is YNNKEL (reference sequence). The CDR3 DNA reads TGTGCCAGCAGCCAAGACCTATTTACAGGGGCCGGTCATGGCTACACCTTC. This codes for CASSQDLFTGAGHGYTF.

The J gene is TRBJ2-3, the V gene TRBV9; D ambiguous. Trimming removed 4 bases at V and 0 bases at J, with 9 bases between. Germline values: CDR1 SGDLS, CDR2 YYNGEE. This CDR3 is built from 14 residues. The CDR3 DNA sequence: TGTGCCAGCAGCCCTAGACCTAGCACAGATACGCAGTATTTT. This codes for CASSPRPSTDTQYF.

The rearrangement joins TRBV19 to TRBJ2-3, with a tentative D call TRBD2 (5 bases). The CDR3 loop spans 16 amino acids. The germline V gene encodes CDR1 LNHDA and CDR2 SQIVND (reference sequence). The ends were cut back, 3 bases at V and 3 bases at J, with 16 bases in the middle. The CDR3 DNA is TGTGCCAGTAGTATCCAGCCCGGTGGGAGAACAGATACGCAGTATTTT. Protein sequence: CASSIQPGGRTDTQYF.

A single count supports this clone. J is TRBJ2-1 and V is TRBV27; 9 bases line up with TRBD2. The CDR3 consists of 16 residues. Unmatched junction bases numbered 4, after V lost 1 base and J lost 3 bases. Per the germline V gene, CDR1 is MNHEY and CDR2 is SMNVEV (reference sequence). The CDR3 sequence: CASSLLAGAFYNEQFF. The CDR3 DNA reads as TGTGCCAGCAGTTTATTAGCGGGGGCCTTCTACAATGAGCAGTTCTTC.

This chain connects TRBV20-1 to TRBJ2-5; 7 nucleotides agree with TRBD1. Germline V gene data show CDR1 as DFQATT and CDR2 as SNEGSKA (reference sequence). V shed 6 bases and J 5 bases; nucleotides not matched to a gene: 3. The CDR3 consists of 11 residues. CDR3 in amino acids: CSANRGETQYF. CDR3 sequence (DNA): TGCAGTGCCAACAGGGGTGAGACCCAGTACTTC.

This chain uses TRBV28 with TRBJ2-1; D gene ambiguous. This CDR3 spans 14 amino acids. Germline CDR1 MDHEN, CDR2 SYDVKM. Trimming pared 6 bases from V and 4 bases from J, leaving 13 bases between. CDR3 amino acids: CASSLGGPYNEQFF. Written as DNA, the CDR3 is TGTGCCAGCAGCCTAGGCGGCCCTTACAATGAGCAGTTCTTC.

The V call is TRBV20-1, the J call TRBJ1-1; weak D call: TRBD1 (5 bases). Germline CDR1 DFQATT, CDR2 SNEGSKA (reference sequence). The CDR3 is made up of 10 amino acids. The V and J ends lost 5 bases and 8 bases respectively, with 9 bases between them. The CDR3, as DNA: TGCAGTGCTCTAGACAGCGAAGCTTTCTTT. Amino acids: CSALDSEAFF.

This chain joins TRBV6-4 and TRBJ1-5, with 9 bases lining up with TRBD1. Trimming took 7 bases from V and 6 from J; bases not matched to a gene: 7. Germline-derived CDR1 and CDR2 are MRHNA and SNTAGT. The CDR3 is made up of 14 amino acids. CDR3 sequence reads: CASNLDRGGQPQHF. CDR3 nucleotides: TGTGCCAGCAATCTGGACAGGGGAGGTCAGCCCCAGCATTTT.